The clone carrying this TCR beta chain was found once. The data originate from a study of blood T cell repertoires in COVID-19. Overall study context: Samples of COVID-19 (acute and convalescent) were obtained from the United States, Italy and Spain.

Individuals in the exposed group had encountered a COVID-19 case within 2 weeks preceding study entry. Per the original methods: Estimation of nucleated cell counts relied on the amplification of reference gene primers. Some clones are missing from TCRdb's copy, which holds only in-frame ones; the method was immunoSEQ multiplex PCR. The V and J calls and clone size were taken over from that table, and D and trimming were inferred from the DNA. Of over 200,000 clones in the sample, over 75% were seen once. The CDR3 has 18 amino acids. V lost 4 bases, J lost 4 bases, and 18 bases stayed unmatched. The germline V gene encodes CDR1 MGHRA and CDR2 YSYEKL.

V is TRBV4-1 and J is TRBJ1-2; 7 bases align to TRBD1. Sequenced: PBMCs or T cells enriched from blood (not recorded which). This sequence originates from a woman in her twenties or thirties who had been exposed to COVID-19. The chain's CDR3 is CASSPNRDSGFTSYGYTF. In DNA, the CDR3 is TGCGCCAGCAGCCCGAACCGGGACAGCGGCTTTACTTCCTATGGCTACACCTTC.